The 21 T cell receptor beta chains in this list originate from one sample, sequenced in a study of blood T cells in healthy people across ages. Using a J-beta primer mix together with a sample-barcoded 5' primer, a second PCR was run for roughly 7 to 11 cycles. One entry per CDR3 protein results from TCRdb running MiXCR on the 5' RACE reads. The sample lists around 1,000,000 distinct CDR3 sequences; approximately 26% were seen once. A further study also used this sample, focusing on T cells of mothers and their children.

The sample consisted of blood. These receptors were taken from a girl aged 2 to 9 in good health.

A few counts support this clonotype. The CDR3 is CASSLTSKYEQYF. The DNA for the CDR3 is TGTGCCAGCAGCTTAACCAGCAAATACGAGCAGTACTTC. V is TRBV13 and J is TRBJ2-7; D is unclear. Deletions cut 2 bases from V and 4 bases from J, with 9 bases between. The CDR3 covers 13 residues. CDR1 PRHDT and CDR2 FYEKMQ come from the germline V gene (reference sequence).

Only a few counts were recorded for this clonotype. The CDR3 nucleotides read TGTGCCAGCAGTCCCTCCGGGACAGGGTTTATTCTACGCGAAAAACTGTTTTTT. Protein: CASSPSGTGFILREKLFF. This sequence joins TRBV12-3 or TRBV12-4 and TRBJ1-4, with TRBD1 identical over 9 bases. The CDR3 has 18 residues. With 5 bases clipped from V and 8 bases from J, the junction kept 18 bases outside the gene matches.

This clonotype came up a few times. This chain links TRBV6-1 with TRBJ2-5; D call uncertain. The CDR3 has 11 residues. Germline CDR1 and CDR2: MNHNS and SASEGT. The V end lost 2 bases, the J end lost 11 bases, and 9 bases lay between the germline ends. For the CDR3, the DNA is TGTGCCAGCAGTGAAATGGGGTCTCAGTACTTC. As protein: CASSEMGSQYF.

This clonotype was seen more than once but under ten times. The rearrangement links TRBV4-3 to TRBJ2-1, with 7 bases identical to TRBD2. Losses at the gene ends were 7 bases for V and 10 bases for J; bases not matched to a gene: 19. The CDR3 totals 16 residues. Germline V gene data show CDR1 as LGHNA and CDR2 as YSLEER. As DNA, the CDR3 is TGCGCCAGCAACCGAGAACCGGGACTGGCGGGGGAGGAGCAGTTCTTC. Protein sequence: CASNREPGLAGEEQFF.

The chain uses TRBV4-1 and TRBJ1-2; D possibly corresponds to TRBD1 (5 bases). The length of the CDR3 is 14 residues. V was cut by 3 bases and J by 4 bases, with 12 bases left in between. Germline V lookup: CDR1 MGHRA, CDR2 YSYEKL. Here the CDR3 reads CASSHGPDSYGYTF. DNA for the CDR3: TGCGCCAGCAGCCATGGCCCCGACAGCTATGGCTACACCTTC.

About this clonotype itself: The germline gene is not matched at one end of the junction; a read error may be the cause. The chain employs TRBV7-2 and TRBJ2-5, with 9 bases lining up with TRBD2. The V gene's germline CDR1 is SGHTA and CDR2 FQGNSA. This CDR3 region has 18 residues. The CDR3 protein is CASSLIPWQAGGQEAQYF. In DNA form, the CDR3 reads TGTGCCAGCAGCTTAATTCCCTGGCAAGCGGGAGGACAAGAGGCCCAGTACTTC.

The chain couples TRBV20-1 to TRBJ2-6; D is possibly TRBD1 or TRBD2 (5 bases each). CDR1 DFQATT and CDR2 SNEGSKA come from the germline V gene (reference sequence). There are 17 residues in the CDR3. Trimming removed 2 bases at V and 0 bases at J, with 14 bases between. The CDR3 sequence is CSARSGTATSGANVLTF. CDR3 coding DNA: TGCAGTGCTAGAAGTGGGACGGCTACCTCTGGGGCCAACGTCCTGACTTTC.

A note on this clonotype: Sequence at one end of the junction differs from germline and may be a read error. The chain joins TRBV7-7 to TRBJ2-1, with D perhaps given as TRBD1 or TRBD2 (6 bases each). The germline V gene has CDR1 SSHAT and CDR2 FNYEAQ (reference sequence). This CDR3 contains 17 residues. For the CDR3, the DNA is TGTGCTAGCAGCTTAGGAGGGGGAGAGGGGACATACAATGAGCAGTTCTTC. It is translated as CASSLGGGEGTYNEQFF.

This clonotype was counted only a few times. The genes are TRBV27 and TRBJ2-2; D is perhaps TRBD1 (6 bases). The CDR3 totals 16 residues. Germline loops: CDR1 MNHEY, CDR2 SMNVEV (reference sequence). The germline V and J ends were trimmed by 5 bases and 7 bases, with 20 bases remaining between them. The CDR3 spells CASSPWPQGFGGELFF. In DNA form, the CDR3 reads TGTGCCAGCAGTCCTTGGCCCCAGGGGTTTGGCGGGGAGCTGTTTTTT.

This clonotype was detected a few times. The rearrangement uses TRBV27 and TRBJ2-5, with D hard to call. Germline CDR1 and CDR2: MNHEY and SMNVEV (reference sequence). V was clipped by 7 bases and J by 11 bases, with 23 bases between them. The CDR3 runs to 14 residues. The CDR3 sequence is CASKAPAPTARQYF. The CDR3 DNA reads TGTGCCAGCAAGGCCCCTGCCCCCACGGCGAGGCAGTACTTC.

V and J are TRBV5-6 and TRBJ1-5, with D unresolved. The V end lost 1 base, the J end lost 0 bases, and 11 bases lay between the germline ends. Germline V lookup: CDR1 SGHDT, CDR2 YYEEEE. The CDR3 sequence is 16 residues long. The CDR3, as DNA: TGTGCCAGCAGCTTGTGTCAGGATTATAGCAATCAGCCCCAGCATTTT. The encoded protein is CASSLCQDYSNQPQHF.

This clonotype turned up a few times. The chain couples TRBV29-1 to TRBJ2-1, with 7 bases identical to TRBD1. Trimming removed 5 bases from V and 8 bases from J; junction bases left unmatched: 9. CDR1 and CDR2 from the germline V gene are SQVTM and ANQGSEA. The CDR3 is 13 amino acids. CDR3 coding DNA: TGCAGCGTTCGTACAGGGGTTTTGGATGAGCAGTTCTTC. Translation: CSVRTGVLDEQFF.

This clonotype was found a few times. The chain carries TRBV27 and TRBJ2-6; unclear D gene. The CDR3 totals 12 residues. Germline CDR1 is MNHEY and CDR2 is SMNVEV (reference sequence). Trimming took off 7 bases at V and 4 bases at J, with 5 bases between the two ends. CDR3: CASTTGANVLTF. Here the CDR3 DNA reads TGTGCCAGCACGACAGGGGCCAACGTCCTGACTTTC. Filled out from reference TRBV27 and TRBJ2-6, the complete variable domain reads EAQVTQNPRYLITVTGKKLTVTCSQNMNHEYMSWYRQDPGLGLRQIYYSMNVEVTDKGDVPEGYKVSRKEKRNFPLILESPSPNQTSLYFCASTTGANVLTFGAGSRLTVL.

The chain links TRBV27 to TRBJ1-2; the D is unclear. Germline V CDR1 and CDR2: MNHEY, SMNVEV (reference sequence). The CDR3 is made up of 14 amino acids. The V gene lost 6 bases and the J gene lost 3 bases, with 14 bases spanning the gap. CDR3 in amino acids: CASRPHPEDYGYTF. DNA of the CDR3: TGTGCCAGCAGGCCCCATCCCGAAGACTATGGCTACACCTTC.

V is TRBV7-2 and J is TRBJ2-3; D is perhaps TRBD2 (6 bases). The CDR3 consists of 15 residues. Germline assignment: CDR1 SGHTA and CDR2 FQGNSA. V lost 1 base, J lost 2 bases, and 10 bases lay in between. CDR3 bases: TGTGCCAGCAGCTTAGGGCGGGGTTACACAGATACGCAGTATTTT. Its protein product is CASSLGRGYTDTQYF. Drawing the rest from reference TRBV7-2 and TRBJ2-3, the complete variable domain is GAGVSQSPSNKVTEKGKDVELRCDPISGHTALYWYRQSLGQGLEFLIYFQGNSAPDKSGLPSDRFSAERTGGSVSTLTIQRTQQEDSAVYLCASSLGRGYTDTQYFGPGTRLTVL.

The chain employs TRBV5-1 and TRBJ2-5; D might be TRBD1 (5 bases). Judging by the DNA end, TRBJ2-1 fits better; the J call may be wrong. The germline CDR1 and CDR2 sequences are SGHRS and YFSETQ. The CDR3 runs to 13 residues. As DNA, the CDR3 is TGCGCCAGCAGCTTAATTCAGGGTGGTGAGCAGTTCTTC. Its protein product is CASSLIQGGEQFF.

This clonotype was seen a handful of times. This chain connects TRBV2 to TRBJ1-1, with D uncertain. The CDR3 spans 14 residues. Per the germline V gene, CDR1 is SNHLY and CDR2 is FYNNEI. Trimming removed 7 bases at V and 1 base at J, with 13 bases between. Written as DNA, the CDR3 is TGTGCCAGCACCGAATGGGGAGGGAACACTGAAGCTTTCTTT. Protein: CASTEWGGNTEAFF.

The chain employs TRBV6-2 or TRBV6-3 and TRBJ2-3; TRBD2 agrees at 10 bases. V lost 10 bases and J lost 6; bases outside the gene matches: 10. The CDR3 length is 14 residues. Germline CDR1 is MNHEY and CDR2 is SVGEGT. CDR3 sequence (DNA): TGTGCCATTCTAGCGGGGGCAAACACGGATACGCAGTATTTT. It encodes CAILAGANTDTQYF.

For the CDR3, the DNA is TGTGCCAGCAGTTACCAAGGCACCGAACATAACTATGGCTACACCTTC. This gives the protein CASSYQGTEHNYGYTF. This sequence joins TRBV6-6 and TRBJ1-2; D not certain. Trimming took 2 bases from V and 1 from J, leaving 14 bases between them. This CDR3 spans 16 amino acids. Germline CDR1 reads MNHNY; CDR2 reads SVGAGI (reference sequence).

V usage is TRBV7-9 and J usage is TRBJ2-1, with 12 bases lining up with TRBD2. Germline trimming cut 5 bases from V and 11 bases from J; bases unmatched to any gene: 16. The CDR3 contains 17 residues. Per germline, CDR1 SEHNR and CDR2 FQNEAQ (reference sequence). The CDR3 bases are TGTGCCAGCAGCCCGGAGACTAGCGGGGGCCCTGATGGGAAGCAGTTCTTC. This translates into CASSPETSGGPDGKQFF.

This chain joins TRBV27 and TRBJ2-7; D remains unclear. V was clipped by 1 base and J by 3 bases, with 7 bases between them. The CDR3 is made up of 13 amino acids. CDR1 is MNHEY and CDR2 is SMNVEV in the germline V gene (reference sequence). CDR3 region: CASSLYRSYEQYF. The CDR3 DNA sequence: TGTGCCAGCAGTTTATATAGGAGCTACGAGCAGTACTTC.